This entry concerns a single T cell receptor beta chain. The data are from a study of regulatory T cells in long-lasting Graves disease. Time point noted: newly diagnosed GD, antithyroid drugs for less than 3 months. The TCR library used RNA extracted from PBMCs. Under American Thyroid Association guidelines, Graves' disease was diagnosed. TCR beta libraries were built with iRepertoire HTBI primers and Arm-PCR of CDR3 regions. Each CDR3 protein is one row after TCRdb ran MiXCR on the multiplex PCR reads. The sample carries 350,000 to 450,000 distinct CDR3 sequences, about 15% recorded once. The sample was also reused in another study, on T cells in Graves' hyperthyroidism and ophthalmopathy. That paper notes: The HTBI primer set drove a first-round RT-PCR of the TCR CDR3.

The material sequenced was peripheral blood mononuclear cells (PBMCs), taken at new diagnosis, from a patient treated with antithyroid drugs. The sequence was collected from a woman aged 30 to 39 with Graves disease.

CDR3 sequence reads: CASSFDGALNYGYTF. The CDR3 DNA reads as TGTGCCAGCAGCTTCGACGGGGCCCTTAACTATGGCTACACCTTC. This chain joins TRBV7-9 and TRBJ1-2, with D possibly TRBD1 on 5 matching bases. V lost 3 bases and J lost 1, with 12 bases in between. CDR3 length equals 15 residues. Germline loops: CDR1 SEHNR, CDR2 FQNEAQ (reference sequence).